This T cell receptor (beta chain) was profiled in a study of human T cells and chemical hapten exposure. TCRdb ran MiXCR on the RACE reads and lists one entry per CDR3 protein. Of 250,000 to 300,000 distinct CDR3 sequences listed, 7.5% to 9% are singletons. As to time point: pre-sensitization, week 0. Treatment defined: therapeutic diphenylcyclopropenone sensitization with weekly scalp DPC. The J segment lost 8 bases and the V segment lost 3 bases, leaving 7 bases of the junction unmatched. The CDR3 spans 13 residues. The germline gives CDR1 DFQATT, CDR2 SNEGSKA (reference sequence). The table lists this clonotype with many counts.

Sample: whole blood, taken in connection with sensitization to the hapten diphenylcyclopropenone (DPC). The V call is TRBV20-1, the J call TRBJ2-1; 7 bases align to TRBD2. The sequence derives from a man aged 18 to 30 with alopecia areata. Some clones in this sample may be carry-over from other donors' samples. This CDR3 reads CSASARGGYEQFF. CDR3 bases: TGCAGTGCTAGTGCTCGGGGAGGGTATGAGCAGTTCTTC.